The rows below give T cell receptor beta chains drawn from one sample of a study of blood T cell repertoires in COVID-19. Repertoires were generated with immunoSEQ multiplex PCR, while TCRdb's copy carries only in-frame clones and drops some. The top ten hold 10% to 15% of the sample, which has approximately 400,000 clones, approximately 90% seen once. Sequencing was done on a sample of peripheral blood. These receptors came from a woman in her forties or fifties with COVID-19, enrolled during active disease. The CDR3 runs from the conserved cysteine through the conserved F or W. The D gene is left open where the match is weak. Part of the rows lack a size; the others show once, few, many or a class for expanded clones.

clone size	V gene	D gene	J gene	CDR3 DNA	CDR3 protein
NA	TRBV7-2	NA	TRBJ1-2	TGTGCCAGCAGCGGTGCGCAGGGCCTATATGGCTACACCTTC	CASSGAQGLYGYTF
NA	TRBV18	NA	TRBJ1-1	TGTGCCAGCTCACCACAGGGGAAGAACACTGAAGCTTTCTTT	CASSPQGKNTEAFF
once	TRBV3-1/TRBV3-2	TRBD1	TRBJ1-1	TGTGCCAGCAACCCTAGAGGACAGGCGAACACTGAAGCTTTCTTT	CASNPRGQANTEAFF
NA	TRBV12-3/TRBV12-4	TRBD1	TRBJ1-4	TGTGCCAGCAAGAAGACAGGGACCGATTTGCAGTTTTTT	CASKKTGTDLQFF
NA	TRBV27	NA	TRBJ1-2	TGTGCCAGCGGACAAATGGGTGGCTACACCTTC	CASGQMGGYTF
NA	TRBV4-2	NA	TRBJ1-2	TGTGCCAGCAGCCCGCTCGCGACGGGGAACTATGGCTACACCTTC	CASSPLATGNYGYTF
NA	TRBV5-5	NA	TRBJ1-1	TGTGCCAGCAGCTTGGAGGGGGTTAGGACACAGAACACTGAAGCTTTCTTT	CASSLEGVRTQNTEAFF
NA	TRBV30	NA	TRBJ1-3	TGTGCCCGGGGGGGGGTCAGCTCTGGAAACACCATATATTTT	CARGGVSSGNTIYF
NA	TRBV5-4	TRBD2	TRBJ2-1	TGTGCCAGCAGCCCCGGTAGGGGCGGGGGATACAATGAGCAGTTCTTC	CASSPGRGGGYNEQFF
NA	TRBV28	NA	TRBJ2-6	TGTGCCAGCAGTATTGGAGGGGTGGCCAACGTCCTGACTTTC	CASSIGGVANVLTF
NA	TRBV6-2/TRBV6-3	NA	TRBJ2-2	TGTGCCAGCAGTCCGACTAACACCGGGGAGCTGTTTTTT	CASSPTNTGELFF
NA	TRBV27	TRBD1	TRBJ1-6	TGTGCCAGCAGAAGTACCGGGACAGGGGGCCAATCACCCCTCCACTTT	CASRSTGTGGQSPLHF
NA	TRBV2	NA	TRBJ1-4	TGTGCCAGCAGTGAAATGGCGGGGTTGGGGCTGTTTTTT	CASSEMAGLGLFF
NA	TRBV3-1/TRBV3-2	TRBD2	TRBJ2-5	TGTGCCAGCAGCCAAGCTGTACTAGCGGGGCTCGGGGAGACCCAGTACTTC	CASSQAVLAGLGETQYF
once	TRBV14	NA	TRBJ1-4	TGTGCCAGCAGAGGGGTAGGGGAAAAACTGTTTTTT	CASRGVGEKLFF
NA	TRBV29-1	NA	TRBJ2-4	TGCAGCGTTGGCCAGGGGACCTTAGCCAAAAACATTCAGTACTTC	CSVGQGTLAKNIQYF
NA	TRBV6-5	TRBD1	TRBJ1-6	TGTGCCAGCCGCGTAGGGACAGTCCCAAATTCACCCCTCCACTTT	CASRVGTVPNSPLHF
NA	TRBV7-9	NA	TRBJ1-5	TGTGCCAGCAGCTCTTCCATTTTAGGGGAGCCCCAGCATTTT	CASSSSILGEPQHF
NA	TRBV21-1	NA	TRBJ1-4	TGTGCCAGCAGCAAAGAGGACAGAGGGGATGAAAAACTGTTTTTT	CASSKEDRGDEKLFF
NA	TRBV4-1	NA	TRBJ2-2	TGCGCCAGCAGCCAAGGGGAGGGGGAGCTGTTTTTT	CASSQGEGELFF
NA	TRBV19	NA	TRBJ2-7	TGTGCCAGCAAACCCCGGGACATGAGTAGCGCCTACGAGCAGTACTTC	CASKPRDMSSAYEQYF
NA	TRBV10-1	NA	TRBJ2-7	TGCGCCAGCAGTGAGGGACTCCCATCCGAGCAGTACTTC	CASSEGLPSEQYF
NA	TRBV3-1/TRBV3-2	NA	TRBJ1-4	TGTGCCAGCAGCCCAACCGCCGCAGGTATAGGAAAACTGTTTTTT	CASSPTAAGIGKLFF
NA	TRBV29-1	NA	TRBJ2-7	TGCAGCGCGGTAGTAGCGGAGCCCAGCTACGAGCAGTACTTC	CSAVVAEPSYEQYF
NA	TRBV19	TRBD2	TRBJ2-2	TGTGCCAGTAGTACGAGCGGGGCCGGGGAGCTGTTTTTT	CASSTSGAGELFF
once	TRBV19	TRBD1	TRBJ1-5	TGTGCCAGTAGTAAGCCACAGGGGGTTTCATGGCAGCCCCAGCATTTT	CASSKPQGVSWQPQHF
NA	TRBV30	NA	TRBJ1-1	TGTGCCTATACCAGGGCCCCCACTGAAGCTTTCTTT	CAYTRAPTEAFF
NA	TRBV12-3/TRBV12-4	NA	TRBJ1-1	TGTGCCAGCACCCTGTACACTGAAGCTTTCTTT	CASTLYTEAFF
NA	TRBV9	NA	TRBJ2-3	TGTGCCAGCAGCACCCCACGGGGGAAGCGGGCTGGCACAGATACGCAGTATTTT	CASSTPRGKRAGTDTQYF
NA	TRBV5-1	NA	TRBJ2-6	TGCGCCAGCCAGGAGGCAAATGGGGCCAACGTCCTGACTTTC	CASQEANGANVLTF
NA	TRBV6-5	NA	TRBJ1-1	TGTGCCAGCACCCGGGAACCGGGAGCCTCAATTGAAGCTTTCTTT	CASTREPGASIEAFF
NA	TRBV14	NA	TRBJ1-1	TGTGCCAGCAGCCAAGTAGGACCCCTTGGACAGTGGAACACTGAAGCTTTCTTT	CASSQVGPLGQWNTEAFF
NA	TRBV12-3/TRBV12-4	NA	TRBJ2-7	TGTGCCAGCAGCCCTAACCCCCCATACGAGCAGTACTTC	CASSPNPPYEQYF
NA	TRBV7-3	NA	TRBJ2-2	TGTGCCAGCAGCTTAATGCCCGGTCTTAACACCGGGGAGCTGTTTTTT	CASSLMPGLNTGELFF
NA	TRBV19	NA	TRBJ1-2	TGTGCCAGTAGGTCCCCAGGTGCCTATGGCTACACCTTC	CASRSPGAYGYTF
NA	TRBV30	NA	TRBJ1-1	TGTGCCTGGAGTGTAACGAGCATGAACACTGAAGCTTTCTTT	CAWSVTSMNTEAFF
once	TRBV24-1	TRBD2	TRBJ2-1	TGTGCCACCGCGGAGACTAGCGGGGGGAACAACAATGAGCAGTTCTTC	CATAETSGGNNNEQFF
NA	TRBV27	TRBD1	TRBJ1-1	TGTGCCAGCAGTTTCGAAGGGGGCAAGGGGACTGAAGCTTTCTTT	CASSFEGGKGTEAFF
NA	TRBV12-3/TRBV12-4	TRBD2	TRBJ2-7	TGTGCCGGCAGGCTAGCGGATTCCTACGAGCAGTACTTC	CAGRLADSYEQYF
NA	TRBV28	NA	TRBJ2-7	TGTGCCACCGGACCCGAAGAGGGAACAGGGTACGAGCAGTACTTC	CATGPEEGTGYEQYF
once	TRBV5-1	NA	TRBJ1-4	TGCGCCAGCAGGGCCAGGGCGGCTAATGAAAAACTGTTTTTT	CASRARAANEKLFF
NA	TRBV5-4	TRBD1	TRBJ1-1	TGTGCCAGCAGCTTGGAAGGGACAGGCGGTTCTGAAGCTTTCTTT	CASSLEGTGGSEAFF
NA	TRBV10-3	NA	TRBJ1-6	TGTGCCATCAGTGAGCTTAATTCACCCCTCCACTTT	CAISELNSPLHF
NA	TRBV19	TRBD1	TRBJ1-6	TGTGCCAGTAGTAGTGGGACAGGGTTGAATTCACCCCTCCACTTT	CASSSGTGLNSPLHF
NA	TRBV13	NA	TRBJ2-4	TGTGCCAGCAGCCTTACCCGGAGCGGTTTATTCCCCCTTGTTCTAGCCAAAAACATTCAGTACTTC	CASSLTRSGLFPLVLAKNIQYF
NA	TRBV28	TRBD1	TRBJ1-1	TGTGCCAGCAGGACCGGGACAGCGGTCACTGAAGCTTTCTTT	CASRTGTAVTEAFF
NA	TRBV11-2	NA	TRBJ2-5	TGTGCCAGCAGCTTCCCAGGCTGGGAGACCCAGTACTTC	CASSFPGWETQYF